This T cell receptor beta chain is from a study of graft-versus-host responses after intestinal transplantation (dated by TCRdb to the early 2020s). As for the study more broadly: Recipients received multivisceral, liver-intestinal, or isolated intestinal transplants. Donor T cell macrochimerism was defined as a peak of at least 4% donor T cells among recipient peripheral blood mononuclear cells. Instead of going to the commercial service, samples from a few later patients were sequenced in-house on an Illumina MiSeq and processed with MiXCR. To identify alloreactive clones, pre-transplant mixed lymphocyte reaction products were sequenced and then compared with unstimulated pre-transplant donor and recipient T cells. After intestinal transplantation, graft-versus-host and host-versus-graft alloreactive T cell clones in the graft, circulation and bone marrow were tracked using bulk TCR-beta CDR3 sequencing. The cohort enrolled 20 to 30 intestinal transplant recipients including one retransplant, and a few patients lacking pretransplant specimens were excluded. Anti-thymocyte globulin induction was given to all recipients, followed by maintenance tacrolimus and steroids for about 3 years. Broad study findings and their caveats: High GvH to HvG T cell clonal ratios were observed in the allografts of patients with donor T cell macrochimerism. GvH clones were detected in recipient bone marrow, and some appeared earlier in ileal mucosa or blood, consistent with an intestinal mucosal origin. Early after transplant, declines in HvG clones were associated with peak levels of circulating GvH clones. The conclusions were limited by the relatively low number and heterogeneity of the intestinal transplant patients.

Blood samples were collected up to 4 times in the first month after transplant and then at least monthly when available. Receptor amplification or capture employed the immunoSEQ multiplex PCR assay. For most patients, high-throughput TCR-beta CDR3 sequencing of genomic DNA was performed by Adaptive Biotechnologies. On the study's bioinformatics: Adaptive's ImmunoSEQ software was the source of the TCR sequencing data for about 17 patients, while a few other patients were processed with MiXCR and VDJtools. CDR3 nucleotide sequences shared between donor and recipient were removed because their origin could not be assigned. Alloreactive clones required at least 2-fold expansion over unstimulated cells and minimum CFSE-low frequency of 0.002% (template counts) or 0.001% (read counts). Mappable clones were those detected in sequenced pre-transplant spleen, lymph node, or MLR CFSE-low populations of the donor or recipient. Cumulative frequency of alloreactive clones was calculated as a percentage of all sequences weighted by copy number. TCRdb obtained this table from immuneACCESS and retained in-frame rearrangements with V and J assigned. These tables miss some clones; where compared with another copy, unresolved V genes account for less than half of the shortfall, and the remainder is unexplained. For V, J and clone size, that table is used; D and trimming come from the DNA. The sample table shows about 54,000 clones, and roughly nine tenths are seen once. Over 4.5% of the sample comes from the top ten.

Concerning this clone itself: Its antigen has not been determined. No clone much larger than this one lies a single base away; base qualities are absent.

From the cysteine up to the phenylalanine, the CDR3 has a length of 15 residues. Only the CDR3 portion is preserved as DNA: 45 bases, with reading frame beginning at the first base. As encoded in the germline V gene, CDR1 is MRHNA while CDR2 is SNTAGT. After removal of 0 bases from V and 2 bases from J, the junction retains 1 base not matched to a gene. Here the chain combines TRBV6-4 and TRBJ2-3, with 8 junctional bases fitting TRBD2. This sample comprised PBMCs, obtained roughly 660 days after intestinal transplant. The sequence came from a human patient who received an intestinal transplant, so some T cells may come from the graft donor. DNA sequence: TGTGCCAGCAGTGACTCTAGCGGGGCCACAGATACGCAGTATTTT. It translates to CASSDSSGATDTQYF.